This passage covers 27 T cell receptor beta chains from one sample sequenced in a study of radiotherapy plus CTLA-4 blockade in lung cancer. Profiled with immunoSEQ multiplex PCR; TCRdb holds only in-frame clones, not every one. The repertoire includes tens of thousands of clones, approximately 79% of them detected once, and around 7.7% sits in the top ten. The source was peripheral blood, collected from a patient treated with radiotherapy plus ipilimumab. These receptors were taken from a human donor with non-small cell lung cancer who had stable disease on radiotherapy plus ipilimumab.

V gene TRBV2 combines with J gene TRBJ2-2; D gene ambiguous. Per germline, CDR1 SNHLY and CDR2 FYNNEI. The V end was cut by 8 bases, the J end by 5 bases, with 15 bases between. This CDR3 is built from 14 residues. This CDR3 is CASGINPRTGELFF. CDR3 in DNA: TGTGCCAGCGGGATAAACCCTAGAACCGGGGAGCTGTTTTTT.

The chain employs TRBV9 and TRBJ1-1; TRBD1 is a possible D gene (5 bases). The CDR3 extends over 15 amino acids. The V gene lost 3 bases and the J gene lost 4 bases, with 16 bases spanning the gap. Germline loops: CDR1 SGDLS, CDR2 YYNGEE. CDR3 loop: CASSGRWWGVTEAFF. The CDR3, as DNA: TGTGCCAGCAGCGGGAGGTGGTGGGGGGTCACTGAAGCTTTCTTT.

This rearrangement joins TRBV29-1 to TRBJ2-7; D remains unclear. V was trimmed by 4 bases and J by 6 bases, leaving 10 bases between them. Germline CDR1 reads SQVTM; CDR2 reads ANQGSEA. The CDR3 is 11 amino acids. CDR3 protein: CSVVEFGEQYF. The CDR3 nucleotides read TGCAGCGTTGTGGAGTTTGGCGAGCAGTACTTC.

The rearrangement links TRBV7-9 to TRBJ2-1, with D perhaps TRBD1 (5 bases). CDR1 SEHNR and CDR2 FQNEAQ come from the germline V gene (reference sequence). V was clipped by 1 base and J by 6 bases, with 7 bases between them. CDR3 length equals 13 residues. CDR3 DNA sequence: TGTGCCAGCAGCTTAGAAGGGGCCAATGAGCAGTTCTTC. Translated, it gives CASSLEGANEQFF.

The chain links TRBV7-9 to TRBJ2-2; TRBD2 matches 7 bases. The CDR3 extends over 15 amino acids. Germline CDR1 is SEHNR and CDR2 is FQNEAQ (reference sequence). Germline trimming cut 3 bases from V and 3 bases from J; bases unmatched to any gene: 4. The CDR3 region is CASSFQTSHTGELFF. CDR3 nucleotide sequence: TGTGCCAGCAGCTTCCAGACTAGCCACACCGGGGAGCTGTTTTTT.

This clone has just one count. This chain connects TRBV4-1 to TRBJ1-1; 9 bases are a match to TRBD1. This CDR3 region has 14 residues. Trimming took 4 bases from V and 5 from J; bases not matched to a gene: 5. Germline V gene data show CDR1 as MGHRA and CDR2 as YSYEKL. The CDR3 loop is CASSPQQGATEAFF. The DNA of the CDR3 is TGCGCCAGCAGCCCGCAACAGGGGGCGACTGAAGCTTTCTTT.

The chain is built from TRBV7-2 and TRBJ2-7; unclear D gene. Germline V gene data show CDR1 as SGHTA and CDR2 as FQGNSA. Trimming cost V 5 bases and J 3 bases, with 20 bases left between them. The CDR3 totals 16 residues. CDR3 residues: CASSPYTIPPDYEQYF. CDR3 DNA: TGTGCCAGCAGCCCCTACACAATACCTCCGGACTACGAGCAGTACTTC. The full variable domain, with the rest looked up from reference TRBV7-2 and TRBJ2-7, is GAGVSQSPSNKVTEKGKDVELRCDPISGHTALYWYRQSLGQGLEFLIYFQGNSAPDKSGLPSDRFSAERTGGSVSTLTIQRTQQEDSAVYLCASSPYTIPPDYEQYFGPGTRLTVT.

The J gene is TRBJ2-1, the V gene TRBV4-2, with TRBD2 matching 8 bases. The CDR3 consists of 15 residues. Germline assignment: CDR1 LGHNA and CDR2 YNFKEQ. V lost 3 bases and J lost 6; bases outside the gene matches: 7. Written as DNA, the CDR3 is TGTGCCAGCAGCCAGCGGGGGGAAGGTCCCAATGAGCAGTTCTTC. It encodes CASSQRGEGPNEQFF.

This clone was detected a few times. The chain couples TRBV10-3 to TRBJ1-4; TRBD1 is a possible D gene (5 bases). Trimming took off 0 bases at V and 3 bases at J, with 11 bases between the two ends. The CDR3 has 16 residues. Germline CDR1 and CDR2: ENHRY and SYGVKD. CDR3 protein: CAISESSGGSNEKLFF. The CDR3 DNA is TGTGCCATCAGTGAGTCGTCCGGGGGGTCTAATGAAAAACTGTTTTTT.

The J gene is TRBJ1-5, the V gene TRBV2; D call uncertain. V dropped 2 bases and J dropped 5 bases, with 13 bases sitting between them. Germline V CDR1 and CDR2: SNHLY, FYNNEI. The CDR3 has 15 amino acids. The CDR3 nucleotides read TGTGCCAGCAGTGAAATCCCGGATGGCTATCAGCCCCAGCATTTT. This translates into CASSEIPDGYQPQHF.

The J gene is TRBJ1-6, the V gene TRBV6-1; D gene ambiguous. Per the germline V gene, CDR1 is MNHNS and CDR2 is SASEGT. Deletions cut 1 base from V and 9 bases from J, with 7 bases between. The CDR3 contains 13 residues. CDR3 sequence reads: CASSEGERSPLHF. In nucleotides, the CDR3 is TGTGCCAGCAGTGAAGGGGAACGTTCACCCCTCCACTTT.

V usage is TRBV27 and J usage is TRBJ2-1; possible D gene TRBD2, 5 bases. The germline V and J ends were trimmed by 5 bases and 6 bases, with 20 bases remaining between them. CDR1 and CDR2 (germline): MNHEY, SMNVEV (reference sequence). The CDR3 contains 16 residues. The CDR3: CASSVRPPLGSNEQFF. The CDR3 DNA reads TGTGCCAGCAGTGTCAGACCCCCTCTGGGGAGCAATGAGCAGTTCTTC.

J is TRBJ2-3 and V is TRBV4-1; D is perhaps TRBD2 (5 bases). CDR3 length: 15 amino acids. Germline V gene sequence: CDR1 MGHRA, CDR2 YSYEKL. V lost 2 bases to trimming and J lost 2 bases, with 11 bases between them. CDR3 protein: CASSQSGTYTDTQYF. The DNA of the CDR3 is TGCGCCAGCAGCCAATCGGGAACCTACACAGATACGCAGTATTTT.

This clone turned up a few times. The chain couples TRBV9 to TRBJ1-6; 7 bases align to TRBD1. The CDR3 contains 15 residues. CDR1 is SGDLS and CDR2 is YYNGEE in the germline V gene. With 5 bases clipped from V and 7 bases from J, the junction kept 9 bases outside the gene matches. CDR3 in amino acids: CASRGTEAENSPLHF. CDR3 nucleotides: TGTGCCAGCAGAGGGACAGAGGCGGAAAATTCACCCCTCCACTTT.

The genes are TRBV5-1 and TRBJ1-2, with 9 bases identical to TRBD1. The CDR3 spans 14 residues. Trimming cost V 3 bases and J 2 bases; bases outside gene matches: 2. Germline V gives CDR1 SGHRS, CDR2 YFSETQ. The CDR3 region is CASSSTGGNYGYTF. The CDR3 DNA follows: TGCGCCAGCAGCTCGACAGGGGGGAACTATGGCTACACCTTC. The complete variable domain, with remaining parts taken from reference TRBV5-1 and TRBJ1-2, reads KAGVTQTPRYLIKTRGQQVTLSCSPISGHRSVSWYQQTPGQGLQFLFEYFSETQRNKGNFPGRFSGRQFSNSRSEMNVSTLELGDSALYLCASSSTGGNYGYTFGSGTRLTVV.

The chain recombines TRBV28 with TRBJ2-6; D is ambiguous. V was shortened by 5 bases and J by 2 bases, with 10 bases between the two germline ends. From germline, CDR1 is MDHEN and CDR2 SYDVKM. The CDR3 loop spans 15 amino acids. Here the CDR3 DNA reads TGTGCCAGCAGTCTCCCCGGAGCTGGGGCCAACGTCCTGACTTTC. Translating it yields CASSLPGAGANVLTF.

This chain joins TRBV5-1 and TRBJ1-2, with 9 positions matching TRBD1. The germline V gene encodes CDR1 SGHRS and CDR2 YFSETQ. The CDR3 is made up of 14 amino acids. Trimming took 4 bases from V and 9 from J; bases not matched to a gene: 10. CDR3 in DNA: TGCGCCAGCAGCCATACCGGGACAGGGAGAAGCTACACCTTC. Residues: CASSHTGTGRSYTF.

V is TRBV5-1 and J is TRBJ1-4; 8 bases align to TRBD1. Germline trimming cut 4 bases from V and 8 bases from J; bases unmatched to any gene: 10. The germline gives CDR1 SGHRS, CDR2 YFSETQ. This CDR3 has 15 amino acids. In nucleotides, the CDR3 is TGCGCCAGCAGCCTCACAGGGGGTCGGCCCGAAAAACTGTTTTTT. Translation gives CASSLTGGRPEKLFF.

The V and J genes are TRBV4-1 and TRBJ1-2; D possibly corresponds to TRBD1 (5 bases). The germline V gene encodes CDR1 MGHRA and CDR2 YSYEKL. The CDR3 is 17 residues long. Trimming shortened V by 0 bases and J by 9 bases, and 23 bases separated the two germline ends. In DNA form, the CDR3 reads TGCGCCAGCAGCCAAGATGTCCTCGGGGCGGGGGTTTTGCGCTACACCTTC. Translated, it gives CASSQDVLGAGVLRYTF.

The V and J genes are TRBV9 and TRBJ2-5; maybe TRBD2 (5 bases). Trimming stripped 4 bases from V and 2 bases from J, with 15 bases between. The CDR3 runs 15 residues. From germline, CDR1 is SGDLS and CDR2 YYNGEE. The CDR3 here is CASSPGIQLQETQYF. The CDR3, as DNA: TGTGCCAGCAGCCCGGGGATACAGCTACAAGAGACCCAGTACTTC.

The V and J genes are TRBV29-1 and TRBJ2-7; TRBD1 agrees at 8 bases. Germline V gives CDR1 SQVTM, CDR2 ANQGSEA. This CDR3 comprises 13 residues. Trimming at V came to 6 bases and at J to 2 bases, leaving 6 bases not matched to a gene. This CDR3 is CSVRTGTPYEQYF. CDR3 DNA: TGCAGCGTACGGACAGGGACCCCCTACGAGCAGTACTTC.

The rearrangement links TRBV9 to TRBJ2-3; D may correspond to TRBD1 or TRBD2 (5 bases each). Germline V gene sequence: CDR1 SGDLS, CDR2 YYNGEE. The CDR3 is 14 amino acids. V lost 5 bases, J lost 5 bases, and 15 bases lay in between. DNA of the CDR3: TGTGCCAGCAGTCAAGGCGTTGGGGGAGATACGCAGTATTTT. This codes for CASSQGVGGDTQYF.

J is TRBJ1-1 and V is TRBV6-1, with 8 bases fitting TRBD1. The germline CDR1 and CDR2 sequences are MNHNS and SASEGT. The trim removed 4 bases at V and 6 bases at J, leaving 4 bases unmatched. There are 13 residues in the CDR3. This CDR3 is CASSGTQGAEAFF. CDR3 DNA: TGTGCCAGCAGTGGAACACAGGGGGCTGAAGCTTTCTTT.

The gene calls are TRBV5-6 and TRBJ2-1, with TRBD2 matching over 7 bases. V was pared by 3 bases and J by 2 bases, with 5 bases of the junction left unmatched. CDR1 and CDR2 (germline): SGHDT, YYEEEE. The CDR3 is 15 residues long. CDR3 in amino acids: CASSSTGGPYNEQFF. For the CDR3, the DNA is TGTGCCAGCAGCTCTACGGGGGGTCCCTACAATGAGCAGTTCTTC. The complete variable domain, with remaining parts taken from reference TRBV5-6 and TRBJ2-1, reads DAGVTQSPTHLIKTRGQQVTLRCSPKSGHDTVSWYQQALGQGPQFIFQYYEEEERQRGNFPDRFSGHQFPNYSSELNVNALLLGDSALYLCASSSTGGPYNEQFFGPGTRLTVL.

The V and J genes are TRBV10-3 and TRBJ2-1; D may match TRBD1 or TRBD2 (6 bases each). Looked up from germline, CDR1 is ENHRY and CDR2 is SYGVKD. V shed 7 bases and J shed 5 bases, with 15 bases lying between them. The CDR3 has 14 residues. The CDR3 DNA follows: TGTGCCATCAAATGGGGGGCGGGGAACAATGAGCAGTTCTTC. As protein: CAIKWGAGNNEQFF.

The chain couples TRBV5-1 to TRBJ2-3; D perhaps matches TRBD2 (5 bases). Germline-derived CDR1 and CDR2 are SGHRS and YFSETQ. The CDR3 consists of 14 residues. Trimming left V 4 bases short and J 8 bases short, with 17 bases between. In DNA, the CDR3 is TGCGCCAGCAGCCCGCCAGGCGGGTTGGGTACGCAGTATTTT. Protein sequence: CASSPPGGLGTQYF.

V gene TRBV5-1 combines with J gene TRBJ2-4; TRBD1 or TRBD2 may be the D gene (5 bases each). CDR3 length: 15 residues. The germline CDR1 and CDR2 sequences are SGHRS and YFSETQ. The V end was cut by 1 base, the J end by 7 bases, with 15 bases between. The CDR3 spells CASSLWGRVDNIQYF. CDR3 bases: TGCGCCAGCAGCTTGTGGGGGAGAGTAGACAACATTCAGTACTTC. Drawing the rest from reference TRBV5-1 and TRBJ2-4, the complete variable domain is KAGVTQTPRYLIKTRGQQVTLSCSPISGHRSVSWYQQTPGQGLQFLFEYFSETQRNKGNFPGRFSGRQFSNSRSEMNVSTLELGDSALYLCASSLWGRVDNIQYFGAGTRLSVL.